This T cell receptor beta chain was identified in a study of immune evolution from preneoplasia to lung adenocarcinoma. On the study more broadly: HLA loss of heterozygosity: under 7.5% AIS, around 16% MIA, approximately 35% ADC, none AAH.

Patients had resection in Japan or China between about 2014 and 2018. H&E slides confirmed each diagnosis, reviewed by two pathologists independently. Clones were sequenced by immunoSEQ multiplex PCR, and TCRdb holds only the in-frame ones, with some missing. The data show 9,000 to 10,000 clones, 79% seen once. CDR1 is MNHEY, CDR2 SVGAGI, per germline. Trimming pared 0 bases from V and 5 bases from J, leaving 5 bases between. CDR3 size: 13 residues. The table lists this clone with a count of one. This chain links TRBV6-5 with TRBJ1-5; D not certain. The sequenced material came from FFPE minimally invasive lung adenocarcinoma tissue. This receptor was taken from an older donor with lung adenocarcinoma. CDR3 sequence: CASSYSVDQPQHF. CDR3 in DNA: TGTGCCAGCAGTTACTCAGTCGATCAGCCCCAGCATTTT.